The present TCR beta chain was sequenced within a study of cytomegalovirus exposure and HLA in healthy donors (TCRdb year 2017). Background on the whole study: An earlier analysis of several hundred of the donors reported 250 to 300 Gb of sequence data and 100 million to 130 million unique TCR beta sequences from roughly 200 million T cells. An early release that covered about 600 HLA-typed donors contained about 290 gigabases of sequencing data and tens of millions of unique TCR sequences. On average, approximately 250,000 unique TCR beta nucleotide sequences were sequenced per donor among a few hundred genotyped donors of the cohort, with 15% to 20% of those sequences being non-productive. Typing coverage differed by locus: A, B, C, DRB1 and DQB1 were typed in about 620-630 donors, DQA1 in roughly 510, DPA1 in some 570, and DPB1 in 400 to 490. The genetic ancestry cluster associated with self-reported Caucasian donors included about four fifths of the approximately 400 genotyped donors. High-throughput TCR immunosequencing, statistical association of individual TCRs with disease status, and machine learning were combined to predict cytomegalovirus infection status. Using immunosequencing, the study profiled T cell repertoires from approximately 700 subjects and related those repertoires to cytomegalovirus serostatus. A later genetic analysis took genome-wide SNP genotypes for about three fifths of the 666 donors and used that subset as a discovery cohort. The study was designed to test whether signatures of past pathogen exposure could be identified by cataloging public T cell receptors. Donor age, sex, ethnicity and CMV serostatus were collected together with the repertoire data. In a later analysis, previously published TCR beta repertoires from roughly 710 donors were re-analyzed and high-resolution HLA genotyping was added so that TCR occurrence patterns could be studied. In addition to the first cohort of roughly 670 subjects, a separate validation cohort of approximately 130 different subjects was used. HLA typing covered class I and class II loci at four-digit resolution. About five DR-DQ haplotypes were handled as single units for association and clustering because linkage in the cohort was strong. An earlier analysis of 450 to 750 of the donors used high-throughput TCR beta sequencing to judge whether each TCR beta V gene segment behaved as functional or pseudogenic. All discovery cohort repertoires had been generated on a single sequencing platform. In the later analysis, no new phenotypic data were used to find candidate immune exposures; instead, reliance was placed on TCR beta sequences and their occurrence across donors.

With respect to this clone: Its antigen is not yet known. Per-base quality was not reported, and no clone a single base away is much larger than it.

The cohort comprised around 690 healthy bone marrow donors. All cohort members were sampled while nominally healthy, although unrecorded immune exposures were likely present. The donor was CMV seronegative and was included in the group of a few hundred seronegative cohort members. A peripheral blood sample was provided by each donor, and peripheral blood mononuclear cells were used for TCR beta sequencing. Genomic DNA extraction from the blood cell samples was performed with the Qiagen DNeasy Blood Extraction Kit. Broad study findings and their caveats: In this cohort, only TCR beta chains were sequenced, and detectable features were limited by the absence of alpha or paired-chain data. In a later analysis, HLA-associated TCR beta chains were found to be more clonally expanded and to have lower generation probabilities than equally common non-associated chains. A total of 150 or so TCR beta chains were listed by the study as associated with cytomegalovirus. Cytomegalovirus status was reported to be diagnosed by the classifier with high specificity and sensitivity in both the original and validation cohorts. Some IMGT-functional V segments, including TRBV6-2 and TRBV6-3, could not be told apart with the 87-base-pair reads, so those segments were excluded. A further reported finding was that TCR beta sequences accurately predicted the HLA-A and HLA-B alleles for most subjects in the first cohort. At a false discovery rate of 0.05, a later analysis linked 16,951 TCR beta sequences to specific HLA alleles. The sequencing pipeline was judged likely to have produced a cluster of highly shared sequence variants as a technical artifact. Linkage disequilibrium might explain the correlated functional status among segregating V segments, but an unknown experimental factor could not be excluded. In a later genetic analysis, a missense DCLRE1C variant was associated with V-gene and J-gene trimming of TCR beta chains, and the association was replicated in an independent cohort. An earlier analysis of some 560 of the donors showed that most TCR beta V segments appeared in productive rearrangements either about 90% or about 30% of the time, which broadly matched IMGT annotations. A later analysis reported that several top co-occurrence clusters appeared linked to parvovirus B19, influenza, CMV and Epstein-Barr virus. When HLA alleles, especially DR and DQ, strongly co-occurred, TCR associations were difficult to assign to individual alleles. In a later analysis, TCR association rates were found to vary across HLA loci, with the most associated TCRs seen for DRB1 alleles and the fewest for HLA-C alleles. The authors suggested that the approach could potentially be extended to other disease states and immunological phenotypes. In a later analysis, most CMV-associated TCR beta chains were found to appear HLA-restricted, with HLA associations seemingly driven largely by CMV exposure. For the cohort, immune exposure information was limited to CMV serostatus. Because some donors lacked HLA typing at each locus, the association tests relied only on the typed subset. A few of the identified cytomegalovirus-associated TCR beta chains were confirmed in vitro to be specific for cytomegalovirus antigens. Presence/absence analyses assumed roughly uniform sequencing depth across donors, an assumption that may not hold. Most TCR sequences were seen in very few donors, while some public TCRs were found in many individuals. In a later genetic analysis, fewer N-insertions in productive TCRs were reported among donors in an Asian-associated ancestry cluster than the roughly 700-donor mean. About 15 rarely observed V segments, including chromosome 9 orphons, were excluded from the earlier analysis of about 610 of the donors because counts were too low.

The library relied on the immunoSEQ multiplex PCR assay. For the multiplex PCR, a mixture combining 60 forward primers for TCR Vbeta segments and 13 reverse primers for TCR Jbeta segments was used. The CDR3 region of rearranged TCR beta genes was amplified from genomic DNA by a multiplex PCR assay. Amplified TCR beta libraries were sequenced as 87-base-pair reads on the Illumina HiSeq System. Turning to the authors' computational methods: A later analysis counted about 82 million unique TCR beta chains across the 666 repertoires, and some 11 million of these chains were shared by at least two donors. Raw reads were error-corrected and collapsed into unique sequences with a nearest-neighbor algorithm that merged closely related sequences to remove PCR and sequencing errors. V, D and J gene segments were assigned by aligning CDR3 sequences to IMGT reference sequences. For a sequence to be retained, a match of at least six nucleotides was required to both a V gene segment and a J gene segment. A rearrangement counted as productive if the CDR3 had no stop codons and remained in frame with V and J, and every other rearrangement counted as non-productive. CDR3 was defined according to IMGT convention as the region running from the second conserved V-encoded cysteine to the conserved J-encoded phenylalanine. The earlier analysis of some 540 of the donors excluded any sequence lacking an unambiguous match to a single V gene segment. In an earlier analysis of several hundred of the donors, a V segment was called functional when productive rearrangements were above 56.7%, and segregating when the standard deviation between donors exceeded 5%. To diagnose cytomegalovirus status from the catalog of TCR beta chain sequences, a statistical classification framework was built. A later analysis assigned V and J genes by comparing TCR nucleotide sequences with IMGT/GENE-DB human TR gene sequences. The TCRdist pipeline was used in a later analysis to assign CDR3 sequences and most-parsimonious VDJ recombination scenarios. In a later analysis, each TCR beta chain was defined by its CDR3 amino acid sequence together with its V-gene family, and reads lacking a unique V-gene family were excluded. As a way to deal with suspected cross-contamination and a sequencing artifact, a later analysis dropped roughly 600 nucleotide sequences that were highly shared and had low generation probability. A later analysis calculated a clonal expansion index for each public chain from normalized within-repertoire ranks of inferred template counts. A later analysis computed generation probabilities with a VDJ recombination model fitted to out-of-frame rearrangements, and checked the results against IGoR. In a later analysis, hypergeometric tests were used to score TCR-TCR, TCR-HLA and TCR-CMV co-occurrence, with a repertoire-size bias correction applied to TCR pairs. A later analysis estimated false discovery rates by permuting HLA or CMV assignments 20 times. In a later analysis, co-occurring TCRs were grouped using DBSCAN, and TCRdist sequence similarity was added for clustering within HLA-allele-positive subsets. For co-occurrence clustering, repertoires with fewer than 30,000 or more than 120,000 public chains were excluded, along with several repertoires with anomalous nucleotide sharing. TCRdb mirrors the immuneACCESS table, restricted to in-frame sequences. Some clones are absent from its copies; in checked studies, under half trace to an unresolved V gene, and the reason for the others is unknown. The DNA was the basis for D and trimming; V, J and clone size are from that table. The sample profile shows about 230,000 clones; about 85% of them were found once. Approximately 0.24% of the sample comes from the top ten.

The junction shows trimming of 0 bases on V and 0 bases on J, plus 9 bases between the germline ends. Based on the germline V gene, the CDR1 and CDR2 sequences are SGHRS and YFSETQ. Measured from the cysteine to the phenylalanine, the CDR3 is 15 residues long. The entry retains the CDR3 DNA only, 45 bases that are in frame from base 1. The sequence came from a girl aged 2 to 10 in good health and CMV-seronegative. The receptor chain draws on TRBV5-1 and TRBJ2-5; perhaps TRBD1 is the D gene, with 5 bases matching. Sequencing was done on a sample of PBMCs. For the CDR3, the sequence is CASSLGGSYQETQYF. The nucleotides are TGCGCCAGCAGCTTGGGGGGCAGTTACCAAGAGACCCAGTACTTC.